This T cell receptor (beta chain) was sequenced during a study of T-cell reconstitution after alpha-beta-depleted transplantation in children. This clonotype appeared many times. Germline CDR1 DFQATT, CDR2 SNEGSKA (reference sequence). The CDR3 covers 14 residues. The V gene end was trimmed by 5 bases and the J gene end by 7 bases; junction bases not matched to a gene: 5. Preparation of the TCRbeta library involved a method that used unique molecular identifiers. From the PCR reads, TCRdb called clonotypes with MiXCR, one entry per CDR3 protein. Among roughly 500,000 distinct CDR3 sequences, 30% to 35% were seen once, and the ten largest hold 2% to 2.5%.

This rearrangement joins TRBV20-1 to TRBJ2-1; 13 nucleotides align to TRBD2. Source: PBMCs from the stem cell graft donor, taken from the stem cell graft. This receptor was identified in a human donor who donated a stem cell graft to a child with aplastic anemia. The CDR3 region has the DNA TGCAGTGCTGCGGAGACTAGCGGGAGGAATGAGCAGTTCTTC. This translates into CSAAETSGRNEQFF.